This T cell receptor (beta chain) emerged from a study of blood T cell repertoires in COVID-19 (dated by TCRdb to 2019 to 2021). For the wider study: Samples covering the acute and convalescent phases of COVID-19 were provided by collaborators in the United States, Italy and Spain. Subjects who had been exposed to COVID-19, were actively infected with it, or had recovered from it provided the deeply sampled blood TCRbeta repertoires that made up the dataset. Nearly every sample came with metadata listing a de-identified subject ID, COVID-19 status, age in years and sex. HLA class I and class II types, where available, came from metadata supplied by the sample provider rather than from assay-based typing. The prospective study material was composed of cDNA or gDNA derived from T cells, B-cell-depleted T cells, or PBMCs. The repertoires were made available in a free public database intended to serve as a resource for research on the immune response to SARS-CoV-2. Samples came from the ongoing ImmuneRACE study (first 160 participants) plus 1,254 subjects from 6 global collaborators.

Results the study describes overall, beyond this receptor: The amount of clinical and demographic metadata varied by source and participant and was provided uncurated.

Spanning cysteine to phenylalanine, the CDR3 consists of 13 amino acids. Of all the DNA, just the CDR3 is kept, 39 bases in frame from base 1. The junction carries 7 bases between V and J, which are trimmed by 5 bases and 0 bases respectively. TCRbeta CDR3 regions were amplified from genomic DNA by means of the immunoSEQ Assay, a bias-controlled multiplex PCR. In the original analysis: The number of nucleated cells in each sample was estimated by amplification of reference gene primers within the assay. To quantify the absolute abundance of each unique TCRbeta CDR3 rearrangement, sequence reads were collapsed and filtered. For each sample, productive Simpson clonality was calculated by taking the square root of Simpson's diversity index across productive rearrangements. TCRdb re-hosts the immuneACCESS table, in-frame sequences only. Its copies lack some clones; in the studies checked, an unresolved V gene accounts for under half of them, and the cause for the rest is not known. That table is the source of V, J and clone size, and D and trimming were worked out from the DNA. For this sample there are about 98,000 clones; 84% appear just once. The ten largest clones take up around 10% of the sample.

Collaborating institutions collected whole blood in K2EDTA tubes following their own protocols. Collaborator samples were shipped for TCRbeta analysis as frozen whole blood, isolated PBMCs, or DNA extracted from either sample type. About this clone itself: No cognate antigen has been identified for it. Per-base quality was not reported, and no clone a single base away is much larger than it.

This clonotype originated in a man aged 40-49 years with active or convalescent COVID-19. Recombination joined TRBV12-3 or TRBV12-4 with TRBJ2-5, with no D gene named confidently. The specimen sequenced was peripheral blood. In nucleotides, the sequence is TGTGCCAGCAGTCAACAACACCAAGAGACCCAGTACTTC. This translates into CASSQQHQETQYF.